Sequencing of this TCR beta chain was carried out in a study of PD-L1 blockade in urothelial cancer (dated by TCRdb to 2016 to 2017). For the study in its entirety: Therapy was started at some point between 2014 and 2016 for all patients, and atezolizumab 1,200 mg was administered intravenously every 3 weeks. Patients had an ECOG performance status of 0 or 1 and had received between 0 and 3 prior chemotherapy regimens. An exploratory multi-omic analysis was conducted of the somatic, immune and clinical correlates of response to PD-L1 blockade with atezolizumab in urothelial cancer. Durable clinical benefit was defined as progression-free survival longer than 6 months, and TCR features were also tested against progression-free and overall survival. In the same patients, whole exome sequencing and RNA sequencing of pretreatment tumors were performed in addition to TCR sequencing. Pretreatment blood TCR-seq was available for about 28 patients, at least one posttreatment blood collection was obtained for 24 patients, and tumor TCR-seq was available for 24 patients. Under ten patients achieved durable clinical benefit and approximately 20 did not. About 85% of the roughly 29 patients were males with bladder-origin urothelial cancer, and about two thirds of the roughly 30 reported a prior smoking history. Blood samples were analyzed 3 weeks after the start of treatment (second dose) and 6 weeks after the start of treatment. Blood samples yielded a median of around 150,000 T cells and tens of thousands of unique TCRs, with median clonality roughly 0.084. Pretreatment tumor samples, along with matched peripheral blood collected serially before and after atezolizumab treatment, underwent TCR sequencing. Points the paper makes about the study in general: A pretreatment peripheral blood TCR clonality below the median was linked to improved progression-free and overall survival. Because the sample size was small (n of about 30) and many of the analyses were exploratory, the results are meant to be hypothesis-generating. Among patients with durable benefit, tumor-associated TCR clones showed greater expansion in peripheral blood 3 weeks after treatment started (n ≈ 20, p = 0.022).

Remarks on this clone: The antigen this receptor binds is unknown. Nothing much larger sits one base from this clone, and base qualities are not available.

In light of the paper, this sample's time point label describes: pretreatment peripheral blood. The cohort comprised more than 25 patients with locally advanced or metastatic urothelial carcinoma treated at Memorial Sloan Kettering on a trial protocol. Peripheral blood mononuclear cells were collected from each patient pretreatment and during treatment, giving between 1 and 8 total time points per patient. The Qiagen DNeasy Blood extraction kit was used to purify genomic DNA from total PBMCs and tumor samples. PBMCs were collected pretreatment and during treatment and were isolated and stored as previously described. Each PCR received spiked-in synthetic TCR analog templates so that absolute template abundance could be estimated from read counts. Using the immunoSEQ assay, TCRbeta CDR3 regions were amplified from genomic DNA with bias-controlled V and J gene primers. Rearranged TCRbeta segments were sequenced at approximately 20X coverage. The paper's processing steps were these. Sequencing errors were corrected by clustering and CDR3s were annotated against IMGT to assign V, D and J genes. Out-of-frame and stop-codon sequences were excluded, and only productive TCRbeta rearrangements were used in downstream analyses. Clonality was computed as one minus Shannon entropy normalized by the log of the number of unique productive sequences. Fisher's exact test with Benjamini-Hochberg correction, using a cutoff of adjusted p below 0.01, was how clones that differed between time points or between blood and tumor were identified. TCRdb stores this immuneACCESS table with in-frame sequences only. Part of the clones is absent; in the studies checked, under half of the shortfall reflects unresolved V genes, and no reason is known for the rest. That table gives V, J and clone size, and the DNA gave D and trimming. This sample is represented by approximately 90,000 clones; about 83% of them were singletons. The ten largest clones capture about 15% of the sample.

The CDR3 spans 15 residues, from the cysteine through the phenylalanine. Only CDR3 DNA remains: 45 bases, in frame from the first base. Reading the germline V gene (reference sequence) gives CDR1 SEHNR and CDR2 FQNEAQ. Compared with germline, V lacks 5 bases and J lacks 6 bases; bases without a gene match: 6. The TCR sequence derives from a man aged 60 to 69 with urothelial cancer. The chain employs TRBV7-9 and TRBJ2-2; the central 10 bases match TRBD2. The sample here was PBMCs, taken around atezolizumab (anti-PD-L1) treatment. The CDR3 amino acid sequence is: CASSQREGGPGELFF. The nucleotide sequence is TGTGCCAGCAGCCAGCGGGAGGGAGGGCCCGGGGAGCTGTTTTTT.